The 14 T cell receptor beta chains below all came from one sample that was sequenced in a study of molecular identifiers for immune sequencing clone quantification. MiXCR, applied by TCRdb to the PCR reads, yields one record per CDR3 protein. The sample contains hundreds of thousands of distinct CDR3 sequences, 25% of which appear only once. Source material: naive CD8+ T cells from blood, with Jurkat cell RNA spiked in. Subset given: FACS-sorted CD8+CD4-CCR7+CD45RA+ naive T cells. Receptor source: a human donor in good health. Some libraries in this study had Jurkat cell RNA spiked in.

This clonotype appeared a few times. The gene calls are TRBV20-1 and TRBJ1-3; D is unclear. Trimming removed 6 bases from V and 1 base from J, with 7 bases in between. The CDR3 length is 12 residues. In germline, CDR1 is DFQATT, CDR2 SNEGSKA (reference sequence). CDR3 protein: CSAIRSGNTIYF. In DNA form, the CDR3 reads TGCAGTGCAATCAGATCTGGAAACACCATATATTTT.

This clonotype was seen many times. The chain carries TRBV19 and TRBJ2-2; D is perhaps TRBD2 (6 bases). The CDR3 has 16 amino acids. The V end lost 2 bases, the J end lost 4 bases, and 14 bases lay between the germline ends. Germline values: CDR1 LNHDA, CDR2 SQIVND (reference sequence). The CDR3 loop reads CASSIFLRRGTGELFF. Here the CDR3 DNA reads TGTGCCAGTAGTATATTCCTCCGGCGGGGCACCGGGGAGCTGTTTTTT.

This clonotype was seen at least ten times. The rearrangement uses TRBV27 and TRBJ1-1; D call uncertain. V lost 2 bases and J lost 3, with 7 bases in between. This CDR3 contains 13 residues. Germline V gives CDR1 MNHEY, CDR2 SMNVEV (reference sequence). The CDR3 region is CASSLTLYTEAFF. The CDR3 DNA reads TGTGCCAGCAGTTTAACGTTGTACACTGAAGCTTTCTTT.

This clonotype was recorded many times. The chain's CDR3 is CASSLGRSGTDTQYF. The CDR3 bases are TGTGCCAGCAGCTTAGGGCGGAGCGGCACAGATACGCAGTATTTT. The rearrangement joins TRBV7-3 to TRBJ2-3; no clear D. The V end lost 2 bases, the J end lost 1 base, and 10 bases lay between the germline ends. CDR3 length: 15 amino acids. In germline, CDR1 is SGHTA, CDR2 FQGTGA.

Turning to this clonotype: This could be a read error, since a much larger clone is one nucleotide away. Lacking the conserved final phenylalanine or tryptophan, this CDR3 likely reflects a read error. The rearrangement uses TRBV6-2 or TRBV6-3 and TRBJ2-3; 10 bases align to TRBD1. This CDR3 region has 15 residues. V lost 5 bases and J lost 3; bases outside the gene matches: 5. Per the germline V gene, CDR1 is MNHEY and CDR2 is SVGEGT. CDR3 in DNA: TGTGCCAGCAGTGCCCGGGACAGGGGTACAGATACGCAGTATCTT. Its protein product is CASSARDRGTDTQYL.

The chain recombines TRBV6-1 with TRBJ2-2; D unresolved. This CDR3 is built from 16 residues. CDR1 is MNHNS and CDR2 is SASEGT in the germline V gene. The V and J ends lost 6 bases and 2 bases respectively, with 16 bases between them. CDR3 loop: CASSEVRHFNTGELFF. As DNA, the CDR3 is TGTGCCAGCAGCGAGGTCAGGCATTTTAACACCGGGGAGCTGTTTTTT.

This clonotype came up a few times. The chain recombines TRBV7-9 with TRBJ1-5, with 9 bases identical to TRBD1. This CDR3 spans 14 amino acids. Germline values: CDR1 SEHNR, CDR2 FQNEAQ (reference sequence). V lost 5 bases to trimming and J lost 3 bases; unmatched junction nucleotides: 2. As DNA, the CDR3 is TGTGCCAGCAGCCGGACAGGGGACAATCAGCCCCAGCATTTT. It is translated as CASSRTGDNQPQHF. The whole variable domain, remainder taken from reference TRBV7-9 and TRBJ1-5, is DTGVSQNPRHKITKRGQNVTFRCDPISEHNRLYWYRQTLGQGPEFLTYFQNEAQLEKSRLLSDRFSAERPKGSFSTLEIQRTEQGDSAMYLCASSRTGDNQPQHFGDGTRLSIL.

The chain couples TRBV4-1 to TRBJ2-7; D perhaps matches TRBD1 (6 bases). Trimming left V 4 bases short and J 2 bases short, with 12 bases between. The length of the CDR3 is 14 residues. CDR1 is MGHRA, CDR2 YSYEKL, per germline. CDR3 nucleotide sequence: TGCGCCAGCAGCCCAGGGGCGGACACCTACGAGCAGTACTTC. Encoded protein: CASSPGADTYEQYF.

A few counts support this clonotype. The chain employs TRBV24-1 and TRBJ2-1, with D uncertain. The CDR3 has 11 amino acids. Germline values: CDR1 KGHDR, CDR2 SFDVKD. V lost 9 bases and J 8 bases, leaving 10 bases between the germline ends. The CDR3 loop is CATSSVDEQFF. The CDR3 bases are TGTGCCACCTCTTCAGTAGATGAGCAGTTCTTC.

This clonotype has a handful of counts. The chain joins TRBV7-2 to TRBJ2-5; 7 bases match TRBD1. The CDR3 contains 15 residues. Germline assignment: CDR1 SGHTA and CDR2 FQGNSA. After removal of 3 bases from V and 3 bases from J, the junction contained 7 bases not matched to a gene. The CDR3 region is CASSLGQLDKETQYF. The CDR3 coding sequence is TGTGCCAGCAGCTTGGGACAGTTAGATAAAGAGACCCAGTACTTC.

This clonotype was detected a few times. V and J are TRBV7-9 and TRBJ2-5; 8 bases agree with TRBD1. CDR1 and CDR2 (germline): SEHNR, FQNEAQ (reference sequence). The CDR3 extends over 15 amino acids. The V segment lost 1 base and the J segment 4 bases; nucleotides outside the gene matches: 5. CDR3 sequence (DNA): TGTGCCAGCAGCTTAGTTGGACAGGGTTCAGAGACCCAGTACTTC. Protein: CASSLVGQGSETQYF.

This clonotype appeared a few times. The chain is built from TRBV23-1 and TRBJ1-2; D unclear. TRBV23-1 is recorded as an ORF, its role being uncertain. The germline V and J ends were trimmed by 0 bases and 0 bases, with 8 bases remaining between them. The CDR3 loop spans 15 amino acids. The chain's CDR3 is CASSQSTRANYGYTF. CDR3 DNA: TGCGCCAGCAGTCAATCTACAAGGGCTAACTATGGCTACACCTTC.

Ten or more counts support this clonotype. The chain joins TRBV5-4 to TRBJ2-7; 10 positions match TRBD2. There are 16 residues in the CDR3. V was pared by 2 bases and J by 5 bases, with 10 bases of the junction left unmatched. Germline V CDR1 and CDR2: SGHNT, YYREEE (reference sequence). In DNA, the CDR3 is TGTGCCAGCAGCTTTCTAGCGGGAGCATTAGGGGACGAGCAGTACTTC. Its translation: CASSFLAGALGDEQYF.

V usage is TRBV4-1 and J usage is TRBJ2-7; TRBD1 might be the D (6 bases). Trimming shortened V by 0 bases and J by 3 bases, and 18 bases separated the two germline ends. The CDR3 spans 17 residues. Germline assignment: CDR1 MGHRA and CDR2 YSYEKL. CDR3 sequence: CASSQEGGGTRGYEQYF. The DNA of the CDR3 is TGCGCCAGCAGCCAAGAAGGAGGTGGGACAAGGGGCTACGAGCAGTACTTC.